This T cell receptor (beta chain) emerged from a study of T cell changes during pregnancy in multiple sclerosis. The table lists this clone with a count of one. The CDR3 length is 16 residues. The trim removed 5 bases at V and 0 bases at J, leaving 9 bases unmatched. CDR1 SEHNR and CDR2 FQNEAQ come from the germline V gene (reference sequence). The table came from immunoSEQ multiplex PCR; TCRdb's copy has only in-frame clones and leaves some out. The sample records about 57,000 clones, approximately 90% being singletons. This chain uses TRBV7-9 with TRBJ1-1, with TRBD1 matching over 7 bases. Sequencing was performed on CD4+ T cells from peripheral blood mononuclear cells, taken in the third trimester of pregnancy. This sequence was found in a female donor with multiple sclerosis, enrolled in a pregnancy study. The CDR3 here is CASSPGTAFLNTEAFF. The CDR3 nucleotides are TGTGCCAGCAGCCCTGGGACAGCCTTTCTGAACACTGAAGCTTTCTTT.